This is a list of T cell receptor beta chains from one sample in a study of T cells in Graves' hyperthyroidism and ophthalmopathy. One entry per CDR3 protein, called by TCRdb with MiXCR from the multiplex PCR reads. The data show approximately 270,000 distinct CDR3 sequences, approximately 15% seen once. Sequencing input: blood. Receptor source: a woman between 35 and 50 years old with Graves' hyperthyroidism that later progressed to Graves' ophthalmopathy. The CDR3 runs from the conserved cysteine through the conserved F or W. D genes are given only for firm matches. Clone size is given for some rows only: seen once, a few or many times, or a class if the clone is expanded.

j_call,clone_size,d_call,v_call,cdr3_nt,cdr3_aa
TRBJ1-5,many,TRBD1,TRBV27,TGTGCCAGCAGTATGACAGGGAATCAGCCCCAGCATTTT,CASSMTGNQPQHF
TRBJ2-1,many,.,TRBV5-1,TGCGCCAGCAGCTTGTACTCGCGGGATGAGCAGTTCTTC,CASSLYSRDEQFF
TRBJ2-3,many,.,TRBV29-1,TGCAGCGTTGAAGTGGGGGTGAGCACAGATACGCAGTATTTT,CSVEVGVSTDTQYF
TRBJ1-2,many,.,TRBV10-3,TGTGCCATCAGCGTACAGGGAGACTATGGCTACACCTTC,CAISVQGDYGYTF
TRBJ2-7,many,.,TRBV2,TGTGCCAGCAGTGTCCCCCCCGGGGGCCCGGAGGGCTACGAGCAGTACTTC,CASSVPPGGPEGYEQYF
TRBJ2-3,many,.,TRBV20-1,TGCAGTGCTAGGCGGGTAGCGGTCCCAGATACGCAGTATTTT,CSARRVAVPDTQYF
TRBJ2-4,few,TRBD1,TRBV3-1,TGTGCCAGCAGCGCCAGGACAGGGGGTGGCAAAAACATTCAGTACTTC,CASSARTGGGKNIQYF
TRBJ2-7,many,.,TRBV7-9,TGTGCCAGCAGCTTAGAAAGACAGAGACGGCAGTACTTC,CASSLERQRRQYF
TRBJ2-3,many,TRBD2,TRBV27,TGTGCCAGCAGTCGGACTAGCGGGAGTACCACAGATACGCAGTATTTT,CASSRTSGSTTDTQYF
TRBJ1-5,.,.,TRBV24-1,TGTGCCACCAGTGACCGGACGTATAGCAATCAGCCCCAGCATTTT,CATSDRTYSNQPQHF
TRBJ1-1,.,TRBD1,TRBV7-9,TGTGCCAGCAGCTCCGGGACAGAGAACACTGAAGCTTTCTTT,CASSSGTENTEAFF
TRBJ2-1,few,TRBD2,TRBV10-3,TGTGCCATCAGGGAGGGAACTAGCGGGGGATACAATGAGCAGTTCTTC,CAIREGTSGGYNEQFF
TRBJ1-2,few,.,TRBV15,TGTGCCACCAGCAGAGAGTCAAGGCATGGCTACACCTTC,CATSRESRHGYTF
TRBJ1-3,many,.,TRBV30,TGTGCCTGGAGTGTATTTGAACACACCATATATTTT,CAWSVFEHTIYF
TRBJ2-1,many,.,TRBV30,TGTGCCTGGAGTCCAGGGTTCGACAATGAGCAGTTCTTC,CAWSPGFDNEQFF
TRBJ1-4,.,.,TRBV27,TGTGCCAGCAGGAGTAATGAAAAACTGTTTTTT,CASRSNEKLFF
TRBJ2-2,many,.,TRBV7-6,TGTGCCAGCAGCTCGCGGGTGACAAGGGCGAACACCGGGGAGCTGTTTTTT,CASSSRVTRANTGELFF
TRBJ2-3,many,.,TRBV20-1,TGCAGTCCCAGAGCGGCAGATACGCAGTATTTT,CSPRAADTQYF
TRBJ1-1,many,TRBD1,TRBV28,TGTGCCAGCAGTCCTTCCTCCGGACAGGGTTTTGGTAGGACTGAAGCTTTCTTT,CASSPSSGQGFGRTEAFF
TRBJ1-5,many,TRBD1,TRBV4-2,TGTGCCAGCAGCCAAACGGACAGGGGGCATCAGCCCCAGCATTTT,CASSQTDRGHQPQHF
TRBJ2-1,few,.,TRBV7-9,TGTGCCAGCAGCCCATTCTCCCTGAATGAGCAGTTCTTC,CASSPFSLNEQFF
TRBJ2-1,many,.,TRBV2,TGTGCCAGCAGGAAGGGCAGCCGTGAGCAGTTCTTC,CASRKGSREQFF
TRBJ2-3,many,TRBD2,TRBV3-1,TGTGCCAGCAGCCAAGCCCGGCTAGCGGGAGTTATGTCCGATACGCAGTATTTT,CASSQARLAGVMSDTQYF
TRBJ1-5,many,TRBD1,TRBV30,TGTGCCTGGGCCCAGGGGGCTTCCAATCAGCCCCAGCATTTT,CAWAQGASNQPQHF
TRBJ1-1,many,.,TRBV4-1,TGCGCCAGCAGCCAACCGACAGGGAACACTGAAGCTTTCTTT,CASSQPTGNTEAFF
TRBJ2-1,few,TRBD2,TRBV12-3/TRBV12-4,TGTGCCAGCACCGGGACTAGCTGGTGGAATGAGCAGTTCTTC,CASTGTSWWNEQFF
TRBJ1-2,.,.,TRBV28,TGTGCCAGCAGTTTACCCAGCACAGGGAACCATGGCTACACCTTC,CASSLPSTGNHGYTF
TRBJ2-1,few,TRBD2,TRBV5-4,TGTGCCAGCAGACCAACTAGCGGCAATGAGCAGTTCTTC,CASRPTSGNEQFF
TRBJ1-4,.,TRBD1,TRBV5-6,TGTGCCAGCAGCTTGTTACAGGGGGATAATGAAAAACTGTTTTTT,CASSLLQGDNEKLFF
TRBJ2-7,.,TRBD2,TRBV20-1,TGCAGTGCTAGAGAATTTCTTCCGGGACTAGCGGGAGTGAACCCCTACTACGAGCAGTACTTC,CSAREFLPGLAGVNPYYEQYF
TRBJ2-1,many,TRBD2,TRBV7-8,TGTGCCAGCAGCCCCAAGAGACTAGCGCGTAATGAGCAGTTCTTC,CASSPKRLARNEQFF
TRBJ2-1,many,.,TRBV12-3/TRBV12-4,TGTGCCAGCAGTCCTACCGTGGGACCTCCGGGGAATGAGCAGTTCTTC,CASSPTVGPPGNEQFF
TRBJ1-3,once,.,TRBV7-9,TGTGCCAGCAGCTCACTCGGGACCGCTGGAAACACCATATATTTT,CASSSLGTAGNTIYF
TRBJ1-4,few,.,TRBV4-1,TGCGCCAGCAGCCCCGTGCCGGGACCTTCAACCTCAAATGAAAAACTGTTTTTT,CASSPVPGPSTSNEKLFF
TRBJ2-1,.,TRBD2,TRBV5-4,TGTGCCAGCAGCTTGGGACCCCAGGGAGGGTGGGATGAGCAGTTCTTC,CASSLGPQGGWDEQFF
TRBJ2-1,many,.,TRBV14,TGTGCCAGCAGCCAAGCAAAAGGGCTAGCTGGGTACAATGAGCAGTTCTTC,CASSQAKGLAGYNEQFF
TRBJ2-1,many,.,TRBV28,TGTGCCAGCAGGGAGCGGACAAACAATGAGCAGTTCTTC,CASRERTNNEQFF
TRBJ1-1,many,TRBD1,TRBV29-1,TGCAGCGCCCTAGGATACAGGGGGAGGACTGAAGCTTTCTTT,CSALGYRGRTEAFF
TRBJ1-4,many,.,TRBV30,TGTGCCTGGAGTGTAGGGCTTAATGAAAAACTGTTTTTT,CAWSVGLNEKLFF
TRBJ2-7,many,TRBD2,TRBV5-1,TGCGCCAGCAGCTGGGCCGGGACTAGCGGGGTGTCCTACGAGCAGTACTTC,CASSWAGTSGVSYEQYF